The next 20 T cell receptor beta chains were all read from a single sample in a study of beta chain features in type 1 diabetes. Findings and caveats of the study: Moderately but significantly shorter TCRB CDR3s were found in Type 1 diabetes patients in all four CD4+ subsets.

Their cognate antigens are unknown. The whole isolated RNA underwent reverse transcription, so sequencing captured expressed TCRB transcripts. Sequencing used immunoSEQ multiplex PCR; TCRdb keeps in-frame clones, though not all of them. Here the sample spans 600,000 or so clones, around 15% being singletons. The specimen sequenced was naive CD4+ T cells from blood. The receptors were sampled from a man aged 18 to 35 with type 1 diabetes.

As regards this clone: Distinct nucleotide sequences in the sample also encode this CDR3. V is TRBV7-2 and J is TRBJ1-1, with D hard to call. From germline, CDR1 is SGHTA and CDR2 FQGNSA. The germline V and J ends were trimmed by 3 bases and 0 bases, with 8 bases remaining between them. The CDR3 is 14 amino acids. The CDR3 here is CASSLQQMNTEAFF. Here the CDR3 DNA reads TGTGCCAGCAGCTTGCAGCAAATGAACACTGAAGCTTTCTTT. Supplemented by reference TRBV7-2 and TRBJ1-1, the full variable domain reads GAGVSQSPSNKVTEKGKDVELRCDPISGHTALYWYRQSLGQGLEFLIYFQGNSAPDKSGLPSDRFSAERTGGSVSTLTIQRTQQEDSAVYLCASSLQQMNTEAFFGQGTRLTVV.

This clone has more than one count but fewer than ten. The chain has TRBV7-3 and TRBJ1-2; 8 positions match TRBD1. Germline trimming cut 3 bases from V and 8 bases from J; bases unmatched to any gene: 5. Germline V CDR1 and CDR2: SGHTA, FQGTGA. This CDR3 comprises 13 residues. The chain's CDR3 is CASSFGQGKGYTF. The CDR3 DNA follows: TGTGCCAGCAGCTTTGGACAGGGAAAAGGCTACACCTTC. Complete variable domain (other parts from reference TRBV7-3 and TRBJ1-2): GAGVSQTPSNKVTEKGKYVELRCDPISGHTALYWYRQSLGQGPEFLIYFQGTGAADDSGLPNDRFFAVRPEGSVSTLKIQRTERGDSAVYLCASSFGQGKGYTFGSGTRLTVV.

V gene TRBV7-6 combines with J gene TRBJ1-4; 9 bases are a match to TRBD1. The V and J ends lost 5 bases and 8 bases, in that order; junction bases with no gene match: 18. The CDR3 contains 18 residues. Germline CDR1 SGHVS, CDR2 FNYEAQ. This CDR3 is CASSPWDRAAAGGEKLFF. The CDR3 coding sequence is TGTGCCAGCAGCCCTTGGGACAGGGCCGCTGCGGGGGGCGAAAAACTGTTTTTT. The variable domain in full, completed from reference TRBV7-6 and TRBJ1-4, reads GAGVSQSPRYKVTKRGQDVALRCDPISGHVSLYWYRQALGQGPEFLTYFNYEAQQDKSGLPNDRFSAERPEGSISTLTIQRTEQRDSAMYRCASSPWDRAAAGGEKLFFGSGTQLSVL.

The gene calls are TRBV28 and TRBJ2-7; TRBD2 matches 7 bases. V trimming: 2 bases; J trimming: 9 bases; junction bases outside the gene matches: 4. Germline lookup yields CDR1 MDHEN and CDR2 SYDVKM. This CDR3 is built from 12 residues. As DNA, the CDR3 is TGTGCCAGCAGTTTAGGGAGGGCCGGGCAGTACTTC. Amino acid sequence: CASSLGRAGQYF.

This clone was counted between two and nine times. This sample also contains other DNA sequences that code for the same CDR3. This chain uses TRBV29-1 with TRBJ2-3; D perhaps matches TRBD2 (7 bases). V was shortened by 7 bases and J by 2 bases, with 10 bases between the two germline ends. This CDR3 is 12 amino acids long. The germline gives CDR1 SQVTM, CDR2 ANQGSEA. The CDR3 nucleotides read TGCAGCGGGGGGGGCAACACAGATACGCAGTATTTT. Amino acid sequence: CSGGGNTDTQYF.

The chain joins TRBV9 to TRBJ2-1; 15 bases are shared with TRBD2. The V gene's germline CDR1 is SGDLS and CDR2 YYNGEE. Trimming took 3 bases from V and 5 from J; bases not matched to a gene: 12. The CDR3 runs to 19 residues. In DNA, the CDR3 is TGTGCCAGCAGCGGAGAAGGGACTAGCGGGGGGCCTCCCCACAATGAGCAGTTCTTC. It is translated as CASSGEGTSGGPPHNEQFF.

V is TRBV11-2 and J is TRBJ1-2; 10 bases are a match to TRBD1. Germline lookup yields CDR1 SGHAT and CDR2 FQNNGV. This CDR3 region has 17 residues. J gave up 3 bases and V 1 base, and 8 bases lay outside the gene matches. CDR3 in DNA: TGTGCCAGCAGCTTAGCCTCCGGGACAGGGGCTGACTATGGCTACACCTTC. Its translation: CASSLASGTGADYGYTF.

This chain links TRBV5-4 with TRBJ2-5; D may be TRBD2 (6 bases). V gave up 4 bases and J gave up 4 bases, with 14 bases separating them. Germline V gives CDR1 SGHNT, CDR2 YYREEE (reference sequence). The CDR3 is 14 residues long. The CDR3 DNA reads as TGTGCCAGCAGCCCTCGGGGCGGGGTAGAGACCCAGTACTTC. It translates to CASSPRGGVETQYF.

CDR3 residues: CSVDPSLGATEAFF. In nucleotides, the CDR3 is TGCAGCGTTGATCCCTCACTCGGGGCCACTGAAGCTTTCTTT. V and J are TRBV29-1 and TRBJ1-1; a possible D gene is TRBD1 (5 bases). The CDR3 runs 14 residues. Germline values: CDR1 SQVTM, CDR2 ANQGSEA. V was clipped by 3 bases and J by 4 bases, with 15 bases between them.

This clone was detected only a few times. The rearrangement uses TRBV4-3 and TRBJ2-5; a weak D match, TRBD2 (5 bases). The germline V gene encodes CDR1 LGHNA and CDR2 YSLEER. Trimming took off 0 bases at V and 7 bases at J, with 12 bases between the two ends. The CDR3 consists of 14 residues. CDR3 coding DNA: TGCGCCAGCAGCCAAGAATCGTGGGCGGGGACCCAGTACTTC. It specifies CASSQESWAGTQYF.

This clone was found a few times. The chain is built from TRBV6-5 and TRBJ2-7, with TRBD1 matching over 8 bases. The J segment lost 4 bases and the V segment lost 6 bases, leaving 5 bases of the junction unmatched. Germline V CDR1 and CDR2: MNHEY, SVGAGI. The CDR3 sequence is 13 residues long. The CDR3 DNA reads TGTGCCAGCAGCCCAGGGGGCTTTTACGAGCAGTACTTC. It specifies CASSPGGFYEQYF.

The chain combines TRBV2 with TRBJ2-4, with 7 bases identical to TRBD1. This CDR3 has 13 amino acids. Germline V gene lookup returns CDR1 SNHLY and CDR2 FYNNEI. Losses at the gene ends were 6 bases for V and 10 bases for J; bases not matched to a gene: 9. DNA for the CDR3: TGTGCCAGCAGGCCTAATCTACAGGGGATTCAGTACTTC. The encoded protein is CASRPNLQGIQYF.

For the CDR3, the DNA is TGTGCCAGCAGCTTAGTGGGTAGCGGGATGGGTAACATTCAGTACTTC. Translated, it gives CASSLVGSGMGNIQYF. The chain recombines TRBV11-2 with TRBJ2-4, with 8 bases lining up with TRBD2. There are 16 residues in the CDR3. The V gene end was trimmed by 1 base and the J gene end by 7 bases; junction bases not matched to a gene: 9. CDR1 and CDR2 (germline): SGHAT, FQNNGV.

The chain joins TRBV7-8 to TRBJ1-5, with D hard to call. V was trimmed by 3 bases and J by 2 bases, leaving 14 bases between them. CDR3 size: 16 residues. The germline V gene encodes CDR1 SGHVS and CDR2 FQNEAQ. CDR3 in amino acids: CASSFTPEGGNQPQHF. The DNA for the CDR3 is TGTGCCAGCAGCTTCACTCCCGAGGGCGGCAATCAGCCCCAGCATTTT.

This clone turned up a few times. The same CDR3 is also encoded by other DNA sequences in this sample. This sequence joins TRBV7-9 and TRBJ1-1; TRBD1 is a possible D gene (5 bases). Between the trimmed V and J ends, which lost 2 bases and 1 base, there was a span of 8 bases. CDR3 length: 14 amino acids. Germline lookup yields CDR1 SEHNR and CDR2 FQNEAQ (reference sequence). In DNA form, the CDR3 reads TGTGCCAGCAGCTTAACCGGGGGGAACACTGAAGCTTTCTTT. Its translation: CASSLTGGNTEAFF.

A few counts support this clone. The rearrangement links TRBV7-9 to TRBJ1-2, with 11 bases aligning to TRBD1. Per germline, CDR1 SEHNR and CDR2 FQNEAQ (reference sequence). V gave up 4 bases and J gave up 10 bases; unmatched junction bases: 11. This CDR3 has 15 residues. CDR3 in DNA: TGTGCCAGCAGCTCGACCCAGGGACAGGGGGAGGTCTACACCTTC. This codes for CASSSTQGQGEVYTF. The variable domain in full, completed from reference TRBV7-9 and TRBJ1-2, reads DTGVSQNPRHKITKRGQNVTFRCDPISEHNRLYWYRQTLGQGPEFLTYFQNEAQLEKSRLLSDRFSAERPKGSFSTLEIQRTEQGDSAMYLCASSSTQGQGEVYTFGSGTRLTVV.

Of note for this clone: At one boundary the junction diverges from the germline segment, which might be a read error. The V call is TRBV5-6, the J call TRBJ1-6, with D maybe TRBD1 (5 bases). Germline-derived CDR1 and CDR2 are SGHDT and YYEEEE. The CDR3 has 14 amino acids. The CDR3 protein is CASSLRLGRTRRNF. As DNA, the CDR3 is TGTGCCAGCAGCCTGAGGCTTGGACGGACAAGGAGGAACTTT.

This clone was observed a few times. The chain is built from TRBV4-2 and TRBJ1-2, with no clear D. Deletions cut 0 bases from V and 3 bases from J, with 5 bases between. CDR1 is LGHNA, CDR2 YNFKEQ, per germline. CDR3 length equals 13 residues. The CDR3 DNA is TGTGCCAGCAGCCAAGAGGCGTACTATGGCTACACCTTC. Translation: CASSQEAYYGYTF.

V is TRBV6-5 and J is TRBJ1-6, with D possibly matching TRBD1 (6 bases). CDR1 MNHEY and CDR2 SVGAGI come from the germline V gene. The CDR3 sequence is 15 residues long. V lost 5 bases and J lost 6, with 14 bases in between. CDR3 sequence: CASSAEGGLNSPLHF. Here the CDR3 DNA reads TGTGCCAGCAGTGCCGAGGGGGGCCTTAATTCACCCCTCCACTTT.

This clone has just a few counts. Other DNA sequences in the same sample also yield this CDR3. The rearrangement uses TRBV7-2 and TRBJ2-1; no definite D call. The V end lost 1 base, the J end lost 1 base, and 2 bases lay between the germline ends. Germline assignment: CDR1 SGHTA and CDR2 FQGNSA. The CDR3 consists of 13 residues. As DNA, the CDR3 is TGTGCCAGCAGCTTAGGGTCCTACAATGAGCAGTTCTTC. Translating gives CASSLGSYNEQFF. Variable domain in full (rest from reference TRBV7-2 and TRBJ2-1): GAGVSQSPSNKVTEKGKDVELRCDPISGHTALYWYRQSLGQGLEFLIYFQGNSAPDKSGLPSDRFSAERTGGSVSTLTIQRTQQEDSAVYLCASSLGSYNEQFFGPGTRLTVL.